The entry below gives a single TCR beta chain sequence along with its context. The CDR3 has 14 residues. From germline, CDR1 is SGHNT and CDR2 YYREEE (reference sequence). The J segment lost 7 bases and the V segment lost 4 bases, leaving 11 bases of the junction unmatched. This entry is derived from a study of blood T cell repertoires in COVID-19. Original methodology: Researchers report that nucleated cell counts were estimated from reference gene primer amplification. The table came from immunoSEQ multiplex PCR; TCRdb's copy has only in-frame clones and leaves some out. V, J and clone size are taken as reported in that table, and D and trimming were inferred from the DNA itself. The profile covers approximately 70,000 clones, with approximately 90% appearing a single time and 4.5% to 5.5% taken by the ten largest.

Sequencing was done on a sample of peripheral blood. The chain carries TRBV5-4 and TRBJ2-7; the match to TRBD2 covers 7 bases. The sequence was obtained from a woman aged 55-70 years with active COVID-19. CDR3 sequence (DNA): TGTGCCAGCAGCCCCCGGGAGGCCCCCCGGGAGCAGTACTTC. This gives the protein CASSPREAPREQYF. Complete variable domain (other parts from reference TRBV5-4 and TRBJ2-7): ETGVTQSPTHLIKTRGQQVTLRCSSQSGHNTVSWYQQALGQGPQFIFQYYREEENGRGNFPPRFSGLQFPNYSSELNVNALELDDSALYLCASSPREAPREQYFGPGTRLTVT.